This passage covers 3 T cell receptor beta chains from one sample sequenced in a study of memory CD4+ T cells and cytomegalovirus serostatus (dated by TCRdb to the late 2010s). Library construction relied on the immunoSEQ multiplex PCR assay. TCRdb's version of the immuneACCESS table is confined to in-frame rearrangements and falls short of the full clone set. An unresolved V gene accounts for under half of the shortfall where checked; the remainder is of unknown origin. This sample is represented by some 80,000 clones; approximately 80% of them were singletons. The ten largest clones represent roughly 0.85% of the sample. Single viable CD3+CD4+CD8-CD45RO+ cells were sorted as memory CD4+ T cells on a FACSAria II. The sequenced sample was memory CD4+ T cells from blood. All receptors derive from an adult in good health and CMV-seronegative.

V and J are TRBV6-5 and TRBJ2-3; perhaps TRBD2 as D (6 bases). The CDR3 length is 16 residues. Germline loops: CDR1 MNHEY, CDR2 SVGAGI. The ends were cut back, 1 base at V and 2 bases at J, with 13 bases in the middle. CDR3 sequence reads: CASSYFLGGPTDTQYF. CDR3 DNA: TGTGCCAGCAGTTACTTTCTCGGGGGACCCACAGATACGCAGTATTTT.

The CDR3 protein is CASSLRENEQFF. The CDR3 coding sequence is TGTGCCAGCAGCTTGAGGGAAAATGAGCAGTTCTTC. The chain recombines TRBV5-6 with TRBJ2-1; no definite D call. This CDR3 is built from 12 residues. Looked up from germline, CDR1 is SGHDT and CDR2 is YYEEEE. Trimming removed 1 base at V and 7 bases at J, with 6 bases between.

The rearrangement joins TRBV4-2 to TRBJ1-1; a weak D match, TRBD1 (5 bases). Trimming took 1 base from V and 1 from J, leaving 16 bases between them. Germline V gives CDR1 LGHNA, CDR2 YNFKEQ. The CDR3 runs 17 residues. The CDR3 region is CASSQVTAGTANTEAFF. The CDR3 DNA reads TGTGCCAGCAGCCAAGTTACAGCCGGGACCGCGAACACTGAAGCTTTCTTT.